This TCR beta chain was found in a study of blood T cell repertoires in COVID-19. Study-level background: Material from acute and convalescent COVID-19 was sourced from the United States, Italy and Spain. T cells, B-cell-depleted T cells, or PBMCs provided the cDNA or gDNA that served as material.

CDR3 length: 11 amino acids. Germline-derived CDR1 and CDR2 are MNHEY and SVGEGT. V lost 5 bases and J 3 bases, leaving 4 bases between the germline ends. This clone was counted a single time. As processed by the authors: Amplification with reference gene primers provided the estimates of nucleated cell counts. The data were produced by immunoSEQ multiplex PCR, yet TCRdb's version contains in-frame clones alone and is incomplete. V and J calls and clone size come straight from that table; D and trimming were deduced from the DNA. The sample has fewer than 35,000 clones, about four fifths seen once. The sample consisted of peripheral blood. The chain is built from TRBV6-2 or TRBV6-3 and TRBJ1-1; D not certain. This clonotype was sampled from a man aged 65 to 79 with acute or convalescent COVID-19. The CDR3 here is CASSLYTEAFF. The CDR3 nucleotides read TGTGCCAGCAGTCTGTACACTGAAGCTTTCTTT.